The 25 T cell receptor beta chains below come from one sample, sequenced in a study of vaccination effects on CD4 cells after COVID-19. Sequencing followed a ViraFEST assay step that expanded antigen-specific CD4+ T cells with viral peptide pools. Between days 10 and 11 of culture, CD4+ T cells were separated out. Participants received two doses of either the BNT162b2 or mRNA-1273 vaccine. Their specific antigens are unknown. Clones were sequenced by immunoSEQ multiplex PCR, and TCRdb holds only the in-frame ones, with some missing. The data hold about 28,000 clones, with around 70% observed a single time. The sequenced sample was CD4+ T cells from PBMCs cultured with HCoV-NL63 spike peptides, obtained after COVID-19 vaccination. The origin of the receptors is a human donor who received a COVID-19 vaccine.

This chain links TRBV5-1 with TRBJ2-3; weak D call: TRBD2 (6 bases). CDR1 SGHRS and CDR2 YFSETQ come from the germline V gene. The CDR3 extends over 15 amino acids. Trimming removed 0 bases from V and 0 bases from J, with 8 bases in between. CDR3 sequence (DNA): TGCGCCAGCAGCTTGGGAAGCGGGAGCACAGATACGCAGTATTTT. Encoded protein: CASSLGSGSTDTQYF. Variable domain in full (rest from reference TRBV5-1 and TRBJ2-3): KAGVTQTPRYLIKTRGQQVTLSCSPISGHRSVSWYQQTPGQGLQFLFEYFSETQRNKGNFPGRFSGRQFSNSRSEMNVSTLELGDSALYLCASSLGSGSTDTQYFGPGTRLTVL.

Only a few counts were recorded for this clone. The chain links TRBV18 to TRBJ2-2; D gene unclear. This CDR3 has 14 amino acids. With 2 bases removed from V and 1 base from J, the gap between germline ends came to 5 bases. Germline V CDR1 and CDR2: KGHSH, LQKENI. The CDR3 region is CASSPGENTGELFF. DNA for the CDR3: TGTGCCAGCTCACCAGGGGAGAACACCGGGGAGCTGTTTTTT.

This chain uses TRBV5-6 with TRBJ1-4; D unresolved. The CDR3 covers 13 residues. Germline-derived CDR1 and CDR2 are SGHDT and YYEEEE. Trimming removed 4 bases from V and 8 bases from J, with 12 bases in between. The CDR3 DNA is TGTGCCAGCAGCCCGGGGTTCGGGGAAAAACTGTTTTTT. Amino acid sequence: CASSPGFGEKLFF.

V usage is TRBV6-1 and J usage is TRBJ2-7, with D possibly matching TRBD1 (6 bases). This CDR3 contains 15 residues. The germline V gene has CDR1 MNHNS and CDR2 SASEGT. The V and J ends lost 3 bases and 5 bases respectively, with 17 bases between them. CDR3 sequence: CASSETGWLFNEQYF. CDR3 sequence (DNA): TGTGCCAGCAGTGAGACAGGTTGGCTGTTTAACGAGCAGTACTTC.

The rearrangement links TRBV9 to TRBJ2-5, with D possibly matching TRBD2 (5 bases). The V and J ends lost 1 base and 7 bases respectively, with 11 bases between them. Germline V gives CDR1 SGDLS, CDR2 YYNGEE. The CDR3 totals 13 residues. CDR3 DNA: TGTGCCAGCAGCGTAATCCCAGAGGGGACCCAGTACTTC. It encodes CASSVIPEGTQYF.

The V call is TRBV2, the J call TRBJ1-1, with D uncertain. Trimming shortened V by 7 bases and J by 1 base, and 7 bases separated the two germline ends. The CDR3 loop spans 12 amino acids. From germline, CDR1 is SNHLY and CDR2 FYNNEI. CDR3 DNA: TGTGCCAGCAAGGCAGAGAACACTGAAGCTTTCTTT. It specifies CASKAENTEAFF.

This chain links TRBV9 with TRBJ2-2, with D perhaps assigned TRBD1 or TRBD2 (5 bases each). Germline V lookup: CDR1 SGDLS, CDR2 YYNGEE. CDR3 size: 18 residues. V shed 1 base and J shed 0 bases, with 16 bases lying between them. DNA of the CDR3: TGTGCCAGCAGCGTATTTGGGGGTTTGCCTACGAACACCGGGGAGCTGTTTTTT. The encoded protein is CASSVFGGLPTNTGELFF.

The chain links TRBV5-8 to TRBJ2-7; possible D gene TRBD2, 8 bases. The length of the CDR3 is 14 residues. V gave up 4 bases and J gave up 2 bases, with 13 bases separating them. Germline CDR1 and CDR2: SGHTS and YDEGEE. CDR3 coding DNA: TGTGCCAGCAGCCTTAGCGGGACAGCCTACGAGCAGTACTTC. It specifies CASSLSGTAYEQYF.

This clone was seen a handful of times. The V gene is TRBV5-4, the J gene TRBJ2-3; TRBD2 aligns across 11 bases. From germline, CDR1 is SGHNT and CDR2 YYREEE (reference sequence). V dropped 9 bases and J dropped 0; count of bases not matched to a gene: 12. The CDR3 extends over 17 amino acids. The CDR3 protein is CATHLAGGTISTDTQYF. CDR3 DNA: TGTGCCACCCACCTAGCGGGGGGCACCATTAGCACAGATACGCAGTATTTT.

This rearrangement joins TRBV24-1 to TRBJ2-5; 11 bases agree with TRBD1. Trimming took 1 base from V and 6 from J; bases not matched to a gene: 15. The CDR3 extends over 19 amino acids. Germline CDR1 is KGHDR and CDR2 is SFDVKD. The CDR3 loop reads CATSDLLYKGGQGAKTQYF. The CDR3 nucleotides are TGTGCCACCAGTGATTTATTATACAAGGGAGGACAGGGGGCAAAGACCCAGTACTTC.

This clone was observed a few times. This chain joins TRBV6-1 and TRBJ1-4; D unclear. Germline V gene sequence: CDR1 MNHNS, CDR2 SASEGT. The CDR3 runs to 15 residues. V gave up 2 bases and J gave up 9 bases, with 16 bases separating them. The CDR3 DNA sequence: TGTGCCAGCAGTGAATTCGGACCTCTCAGACAAAAACTGTTTTTT. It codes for CASSEFGPLRQKLFF.

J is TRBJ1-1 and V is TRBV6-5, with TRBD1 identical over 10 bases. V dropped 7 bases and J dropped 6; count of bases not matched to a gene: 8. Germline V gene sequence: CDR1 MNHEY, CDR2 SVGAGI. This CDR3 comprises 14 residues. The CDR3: CASTRTGGSAEAFF. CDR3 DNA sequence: TGTGCCAGCACCAGGACAGGGGGATCGGCTGAAGCTTTCTTT.

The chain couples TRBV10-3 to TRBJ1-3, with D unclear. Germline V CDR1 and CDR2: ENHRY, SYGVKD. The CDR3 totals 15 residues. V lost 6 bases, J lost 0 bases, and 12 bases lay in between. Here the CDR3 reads CAIRRTGDSGNTIYF. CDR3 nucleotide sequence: TGTGCCATCAGAAGGACGGGAGACTCTGGAAACACCATATATTTT.

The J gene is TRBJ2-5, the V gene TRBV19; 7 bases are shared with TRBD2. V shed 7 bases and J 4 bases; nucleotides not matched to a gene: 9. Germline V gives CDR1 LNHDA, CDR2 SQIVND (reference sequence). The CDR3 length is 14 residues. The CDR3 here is CASNDGGEGETQYF. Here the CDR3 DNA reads TGTGCCAGTAACGATGGGGGGGAGGGAGAGACCCAGTACTTC.

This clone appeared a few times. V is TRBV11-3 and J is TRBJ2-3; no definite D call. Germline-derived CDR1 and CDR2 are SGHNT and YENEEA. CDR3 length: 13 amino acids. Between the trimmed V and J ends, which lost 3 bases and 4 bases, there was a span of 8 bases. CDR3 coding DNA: TGTGCCAGCAGCTTGGGATTTCCAGATACGCAGTATTTT. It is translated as CASSLGFPDTQYF.

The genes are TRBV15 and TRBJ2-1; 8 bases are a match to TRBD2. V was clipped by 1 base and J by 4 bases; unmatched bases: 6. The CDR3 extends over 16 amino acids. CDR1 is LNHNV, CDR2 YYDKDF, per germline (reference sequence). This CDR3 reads CATSRVLAGGYNEQFF. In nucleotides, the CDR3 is TGTGCCACCAGCAGAGTATTGGCGGGGGGATACAATGAGCAGTTCTTC. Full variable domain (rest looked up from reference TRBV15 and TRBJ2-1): DAMVIQNPRYQVTQFGKPVTLSCSQTLNHNVMYWYQQKSSQAPKLLFHYYDKDFNNEADTPDNFQSRRPNTSFCFLDIRSPGLGDTAMYLCATSRVLAGGYNEQFFGPGTRLTVL.

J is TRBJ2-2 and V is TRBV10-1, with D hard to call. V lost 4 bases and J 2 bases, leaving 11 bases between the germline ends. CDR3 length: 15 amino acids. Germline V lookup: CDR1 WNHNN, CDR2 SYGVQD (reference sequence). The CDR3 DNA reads TGCGCCAGCAGTGGGGGTCGTTCCAACACCGGGGAGCTGTTTTTT. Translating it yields CASSGGRSNTGELFF.

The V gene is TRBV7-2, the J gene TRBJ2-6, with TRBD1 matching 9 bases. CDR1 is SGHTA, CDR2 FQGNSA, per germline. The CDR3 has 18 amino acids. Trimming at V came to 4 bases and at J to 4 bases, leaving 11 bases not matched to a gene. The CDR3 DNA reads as TGTGCCAGCAGCTCATCGGGACAGGGCAGGTCCGGGGCCAACGTCCTGACTTTC. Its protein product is CASSSSGQGRSGANVLTF.

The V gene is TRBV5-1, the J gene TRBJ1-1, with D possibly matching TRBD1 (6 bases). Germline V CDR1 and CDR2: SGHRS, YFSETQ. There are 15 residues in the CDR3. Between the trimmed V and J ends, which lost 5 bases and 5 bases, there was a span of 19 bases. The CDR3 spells CASRPPYRVGTEAFF. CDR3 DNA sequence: TGCGCCAGCAGACCTCCTTACAGGGTCGGTACTGAAGCTTTCTTT.

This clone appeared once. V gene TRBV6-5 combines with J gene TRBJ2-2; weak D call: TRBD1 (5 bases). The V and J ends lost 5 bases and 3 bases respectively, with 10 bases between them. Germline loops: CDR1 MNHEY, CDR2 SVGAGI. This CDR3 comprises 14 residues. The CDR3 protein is CASSRIRDTGELFF. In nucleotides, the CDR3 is TGTGCCAGCAGTAGAATCAGGGACACCGGGGAGCTGTTTTTT.

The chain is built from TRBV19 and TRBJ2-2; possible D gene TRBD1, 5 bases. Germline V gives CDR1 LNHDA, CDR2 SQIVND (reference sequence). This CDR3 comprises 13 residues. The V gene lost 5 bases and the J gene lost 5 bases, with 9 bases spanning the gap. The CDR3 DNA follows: TGTGCCAGTAGTCGACAGTTTACCGGGGAGCTGTTTTTT. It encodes CASSRQFTGELFF.

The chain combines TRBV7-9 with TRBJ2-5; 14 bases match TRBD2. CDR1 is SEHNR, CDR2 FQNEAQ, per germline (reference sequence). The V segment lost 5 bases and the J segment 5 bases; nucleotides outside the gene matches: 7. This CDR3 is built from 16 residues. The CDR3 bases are TGTGCCAGCAGCCCCATCGGACTAGCGGGAGGTGAGACCCAGTACTTC. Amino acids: CASSPIGLAGGETQYF.

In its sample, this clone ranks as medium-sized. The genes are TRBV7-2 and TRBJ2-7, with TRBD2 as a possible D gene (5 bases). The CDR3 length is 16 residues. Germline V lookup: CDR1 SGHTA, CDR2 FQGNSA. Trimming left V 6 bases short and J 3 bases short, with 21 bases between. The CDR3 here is CASSLPTSSLYYEQYF. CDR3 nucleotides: TGTGCCAGCAGTCTTCCTACTAGTTCCCTTTACTACGAGCAGTACTTC. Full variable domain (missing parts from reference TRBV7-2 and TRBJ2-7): GAGVSQSPSNKVTEKGKDVELRCDPISGHTALYWYRQSLGQGLEFLIYFQGNSAPDKSGLPSDRFSAERTGGSVSTLTIQRTQQEDSAVYLCASSLPTSSLYYEQYFGPGTRLTVT.

The CDR3 DNA sequence: TGTGCCAGCAGGGGTTATATCGACACTGAAGCTTTCTTT. Translation gives CASRGYIDTEAFF. V gene TRBV6-4 combines with J gene TRBJ1-1; D is ambiguous. Germline V CDR1 and CDR2: MRHNA, SNTAGT. Trimming shortened V by 6 bases and J by 3 bases, and 11 bases separated the two germline ends. The CDR3 runs 13 residues.

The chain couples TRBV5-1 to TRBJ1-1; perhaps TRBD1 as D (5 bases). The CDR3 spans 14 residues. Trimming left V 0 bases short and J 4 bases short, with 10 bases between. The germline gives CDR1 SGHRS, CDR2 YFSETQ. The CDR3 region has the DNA TGCGCCAGCAGCTTGGACGGGGGTCTCACTGAAGCTTTCTTT. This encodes CASSLDGGLTEAFF.